The next 27 T cell receptor beta chains were all read from a single sample in a study of beta chain features in type 1 diabetes. The whole isolated RNA underwent reverse transcription, so sequencing captured expressed TCRB transcripts. Some clones are missing from TCRdb's copy, which holds only in-frame ones; the method was immunoSEQ multiplex PCR. Of hundreds of thousands of clones listed, roughly 12% were seen once; the top ten hold around 0.015%. Sequenced material: naive CD4+ T cells from blood. These receptor sequences come from a man between 18 and 29 years old in good health.

The CDR3 is CASRGPRQGISYEQYF. As DNA, the CDR3 is TGTGCCAGCAGGGGACCGAGACAGGGGATCTCCTACGAGCAGTACTTC. V and J are TRBV27 and TRBJ2-7, with 8 bases aligning to TRBD1. Losses at the gene ends were 6 bases for V and 0 bases for J; bases not matched to a gene: 10. Germline V CDR1 and CDR2: MNHEY, SMNVEV (reference sequence). CDR3 length equals 16 residues.

This clone has only a few counts. The chain links TRBV10-3 to TRBJ2-3; D unclear. V was cut by 0 bases and J by 7 bases, with 17 bases left in between. CDR1 and CDR2 from the germline V gene are ENHRY and SYGVKD. This CDR3 has 16 amino acids. The CDR3 sequence is CAISESRTSGDNTQYF. In DNA form, the CDR3 reads TGTGCCATCAGTGAGTCTCGAACGTCTGGTGACAATACGCAGTATTTT.

The chain carries TRBV5-1 and TRBJ1-1; 7 bases align to TRBD1. The V gene end was trimmed by 5 bases and the J gene end by 11 bases; junction bases not matched to a gene: 6. Germline CDR1 SGHRS, CDR2 YFSETQ. The length of the CDR3 is 11 residues. The CDR3 loop is CASRVTGEAFF. CDR3 DNA sequence: TGCGCCAGCAGGGTAACAGGGGAGGCTTTCTTT.

The chain employs TRBV2 and TRBJ1-4; TRBD1 matches 9 bases. This CDR3 has 15 amino acids. Looked up from germline, CDR1 is SNHLY and CDR2 is FYNNEI. V was pared by 4 bases and J by 7 bases, with 7 bases of the junction left unmatched. This CDR3 reads CASSAGQGWTEKLFF. The CDR3 DNA is TGTGCCAGCAGTGCCGGACAGGGGTGGACTGAAAAACTGTTTTTT.

This clone was observed a few times. The chain employs TRBV10-3 and TRBJ1-1; D is unclear. The CDR3 spans 12 residues. Trimming cost V 4 bases and J 7 bases, with 10 bases left between them. CDR1 is ENHRY and CDR2 is SYGVKD in the germline V gene. CDR3 sequence (DNA): TGTGCCATCAGTGCCTCTGATAGTGAAGCTTTCTTT. Amino acid sequence: CAISASDSEAFF.

The chain carries TRBV5-6 and TRBJ1-1; TRBD1 matches at 9 bases. CDR1 and CDR2 from the germline V gene are SGHDT and YYEEEE. This CDR3 region has 15 residues. The ends lost 2 bases at V and 3 bases at J; junction bases unmatched: 5. CDR3 bases: TGTGCCAGCAGCTTTACAGGGGGCGGGGACACTGAAGCTTTCTTT. This encodes CASSFTGGGDTEAFF.

This clone was picked up a small number of times. The J gene is TRBJ1-2, the V gene TRBV4-3; D possibly corresponds to TRBD1 (5 bases). CDR3 length: 13 amino acids. Germline V gives CDR1 LGHNA, CDR2 YSLEER. V lost 1 base and J lost 4, with 7 bases in between. CDR3 in DNA: TGCGCCAGCAGCCAAGTGCAGGGCTATGGCTACACCTTC. This gives the protein CASSQVQGYGYTF.

This clone was observed a few times. The V gene is TRBV7-2, the J gene TRBJ2-1; D possibly corresponds to TRBD2 (6 bases). The CDR3 has 15 residues. With 0 bases removed from V and 2 bases from J, the gap between germline ends came to 8 bases. Germline CDR1 is SGHTA and CDR2 is FQGNSA. The CDR3 region has the DNA TGTGCCAGCAGCTTAGCTAGCGGAGCCTACAATGAGCAGTTCTTC. It encodes CASSLASGAYNEQFF.

This chain links TRBV4-3 with TRBJ2-7; tentatively, D is TRBD1 (6 bases). Germline values: CDR1 LGHNA, CDR2 YSLEER. The CDR3 has 13 residues. V was clipped by 4 bases and J by 3 bases, with 10 bases between them. CDR3 nucleotide sequence: TGCGCCAGCAGCCTGACAGGTAGCTACGAGCAGTACTTC. It specifies CASSLTGSYEQYF.

This clone has only a few counts. The rearrangement joins TRBV28 to TRBJ2-6, with a weak D call TRBD1 (6 bases). Germline V gene lookup returns CDR1 MDHEN and CDR2 SYDVKM. The CDR3 is 16 amino acids. Deletions cut 4 bases from V and 0 bases from J, with 10 bases between. The chain's CDR3 is CASSSGQLSGANVLTF. The CDR3 DNA reads as TGTGCCAGCAGTTCCGGACAGCTCTCTGGGGCCAACGTCCTGACTTTC.

The chain links TRBV28 to TRBJ2-1, with D perhaps matching TRBD1 (6 bases). Trimming cost V 8 bases and J 0 bases, with 14 bases left between them. This CDR3 has 15 residues. Germline CDR1 reads MDHEN; CDR2 reads SYDVKM. CDR3 residues: CASQLRGSSYNEQFF. CDR3 bases: TGTGCCAGCCAGCTCAGGGGTAGCTCCTACAATGAGCAGTTCTTC.

The V and J genes are TRBV7-8 and TRBJ2-1; 8 bases align to TRBD2. Trimming cost V 6 bases and J 6 bases; bases outside gene matches: 4. CDR1 is SGHVS, CDR2 FQNEAQ, per germline. The CDR3 has 13 residues. Written as DNA, the CDR3 is TGTGCCAGCAGTAGAACTAGCGGCAATGAGCAGTTCTTC. Amino acids: CASSRTSGNEQFF. The full variable domain, rest sourced from reference TRBV7-8 and TRBJ2-1, is GAGVSQSPRYKVAKRGQDVALRCDPISGHVSLFWYQQALGQGPEFLTYFQNEAQLDKSGLPSDRFFAERPEGSVSTLKIQRTQQEDSAVYLCASSRTSGNEQFFGPGTRLTVL.

This clone was seen more than once but under ten times. The V gene is TRBV29-1, the J gene TRBJ2-7, with 8 nucleotides matching TRBD2. The CDR3 runs to 12 residues. Germline V gives CDR1 SQVTM, CDR2 ANQGSEA. V dropped 7 bases and J dropped 4; count of bases not matched to a gene: 6. This CDR3 reads CSAGGFRYEQYF. The CDR3 region has the DNA TGCAGCGCGGGGGGGTTCAGGTACGAGCAGTACTTC.

This clone appeared a few times. V gene TRBV30 combines with J gene TRBJ1-2; D uncertain. Trimming took 4 bases from V and 4 from J, leaving 13 bases between them. The CDR3 has 13 residues. From germline, CDR1 is GTSNPN and CDR2 SVGIG (reference sequence). Written as DNA, the CDR3 is TGTGCCTGGAAAGAAGGCTCGGGCTATGGCTACACCTTC. As protein: CAWKEGSGYGYTF.

This clone was counted only a few times. The chain is built from TRBV9 and TRBJ2-1; 9 bases agree with TRBD1. Trimming took 0 bases from V and 5 from J; bases not matched to a gene: 3. The germline CDR1 and CDR2 sequences are SGDLS and YYNGEE. The CDR3 is 15 amino acids. CDR3 in DNA: TGTGCCAGCAGCGTAGGAGGGACAGGGAACAATGAGCAGTTCTTC. Protein product: CASSVGGTGNNEQFF.

This clone was detected only a few times. The V call is TRBV29-1, the J call TRBJ2-1; 9 bases agree with TRBD2. Losses at the gene ends were 8 bases for V and 2 bases for J; bases not matched to a gene: 4. Germline V gene data show CDR1 as SQVTM and CDR2 as ANQGSEA. The CDR3 is 13 amino acids. The CDR3 nucleotides read TGCAGCACATCTAGCGGGACCTACAATGAGCAGTTCTTC. Translation: CSTSSGTYNEQFF.

The chain uses TRBV5-6 and TRBJ2-5; D is unresolved. The CDR3 length is 11 residues. V shed 2 bases and J shed 3 bases, with 2 bases lying between them. Germline CDR1 SGHDT, CDR2 YYEEEE. This chain's CDR3 is CASSFKETQYF. The CDR3 DNA reads as TGTGCCAGCAGCTTTAAAGAGACCCAGTACTTC. The full variable domain, with the rest looked up from reference TRBV5-6 and TRBJ2-5, is DAGVTQSPTHLIKTRGQQVTLRCSPKSGHDTVSWYQQALGQGPQFIFQYYEEEERQRGNFPDRFSGHQFPNYSSELNVNALLLGDSALYLCASSFKETQYFGPGTRLLVL.

This clone was found a few times. V gene TRBV7-3 combines with J gene TRBJ2-3; D is possibly TRBD2 (6 bases). CDR3 length equals 15 residues. Trimming took off 5 bases at V and 3 bases at J, with 15 bases between the two ends. Germline lookup yields CDR1 SGHTA and CDR2 FQGTGA. The CDR3 nucleotides are TGTGCCAGCAGCCTCGTCGGAGGGAGAACAGATACGCAGTATTTT. Translated: CASSLVGGRTDTQYF. The whole variable domain, remainder taken from reference TRBV7-3 and TRBJ2-3, is GAGVSQTPSNKVTEKGKYVELRCDPISGHTALYWYRQSLGQGPEFLIYFQGTGAADDSGLPNDRFFAVRPEGSVSTLKIQRTERGDSAVYLCASSLVGGRTDTQYFGPGTRLTVL.

The chain combines TRBV7-9 with TRBJ2-5, with no clear D. With 5 bases removed from V and 4 bases from J, the gap between germline ends came to 14 bases. This CDR3 is built from 14 residues. The germline V gene encodes CDR1 SEHNR and CDR2 FQNEAQ (reference sequence). This chain's CDR3 is CASSLGYTGETQYF. The CDR3 nucleotides are TGTGCCAGCAGCCTAGGGTATACGGGAGAGACCCAGTACTTC.

For this clone: This sample also contains other DNA sequences that code for the same CDR3. V gene TRBV9 combines with J gene TRBJ1-6; D ambiguous. The CDR3 loop spans 16 amino acids. Per the germline V gene, CDR1 is SGDLS and CDR2 is YYNGEE. Trimming pared 3 bases from V and 0 bases from J, leaving 10 bases between. CDR3 DNA: TGTGCCAGCAGCGAGGGCCGGGGCTCCTATAATTCACCCCTCCACTTT. This translates into CASSEGRGSYNSPLHF.

The V call is TRBV7-6, the J call TRBJ2-1, with D hard to call. V gave up 1 base and J gave up 3 bases, with 10 bases separating them. The CDR3 runs 15 residues. Germline CDR1 SGHVS, CDR2 FNYEAQ. CDR3 in DNA: TGTGCCAGCAGCTTAGAAGCATACAGCTACAATGAGCAGTTCTTC. Its protein is CASSLEAYSYNEQFF. The complete variable domain, with remaining parts taken from reference TRBV7-6 and TRBJ2-1, reads GAGVSQSPRYKVTKRGQDVALRCDPISGHVSLYWYRQALGQGPEFLTYFNYEAQQDKSGLPNDRFSAERPEGSISTLTIQRTEQRDSAMYRCASSLEAYSYNEQFFGPGTRLTVL.

This clone was seen a handful of times. The chain recombines TRBV29-1 with TRBJ2-5; D is perhaps TRBD2 (6 bases). The V end lost 6 bases, the J end lost 2 bases, and 10 bases lay between the germline ends. CDR3 length: 12 amino acids. Germline CDR1 SQVTM, CDR2 ANQGSEA. The CDR3 here is CSVREDQETQYF. The CDR3 DNA is TGCAGCGTAAGGGAGGATCAAGAGACCCAGTACTTC. Complete variable domain (other parts from reference TRBV29-1 and TRBJ2-5): SAVISQKPSRDICQRGTSLTIQCQVDSQVTMMFWYRQQPGQSLTLIATANQGSEATYESGFVIDKFPISRPNLTFSTLTVSNMSPEDSSIYLCSVREDQETQYFGPGTRLLVL.

The chain links TRBV9 to TRBJ2-1; perhaps TRBD2 as D (5 bases). Trimming took 0 bases from V and 9 from J, leaving 22 bases between them. Per the germline V gene, CDR1 is SGDLS and CDR2 is YYNGEE. This CDR3 is 17 amino acids long. Written as DNA, the CDR3 is TGTGCCAGCAGCGTAGGTTTTTCCCGGGGAGCTCCAGGTGAGCAGTTCTTC. Amino acid sequence: CASSVGFSRGAPGEQFF.

The gene calls are TRBV5-4 and TRBJ2-7; D uncertain. Trimming removed 4 bases from V and 0 bases from J, with 17 bases in between. The CDR3 has 16 amino acids. CDR1 is SGHNT and CDR2 is YYREEE in the germline V gene (reference sequence). The DNA of the CDR3 is TGTGCCAGCAGCCGCTCCTCGATACCCAGCTCCTACGAGCAGTACTTC. Its protein product is CASSRSSIPSSYEQYF.

This clone has a handful of counts. The rearrangement links TRBV10-3 to TRBJ1-3; D is unclear. Germline V lookup: CDR1 ENHRY, CDR2 SYGVKD. The V and J ends lost 4 bases and 0 bases respectively, with 4 bases between them. CDR3 length equals 13 residues. The CDR3 nucleotides read TGTGCCATCAGTGGAGGCTCTGGAAACACCATATATTTT. It specifies CAISGGSGNTIYF.

This clone was seen a few times. V and J are TRBV7-2 and TRBJ2-3; 12 bases fit TRBD2. V was clipped by 3 bases and J by 9 bases; unmatched bases: 13. CDR3 length: 17 amino acids. Per germline, CDR1 SGHTA and CDR2 FQGNSA. CDR3 protein: CASSFTPLAGGAGTQYF. CDR3 nucleotide sequence: TGTGCCAGCAGCTTCACGCCCCTAGCGGGAGGGGCAGGGACGCAGTATTTT.

This CDR3 reads CASKYGQGSTGELFF. The CDR3 nucleotides are TGTGCCAGCAAATACGGACAGGGAAGCACCGGGGAGCTGTTTTTT. The chain uses TRBV6-1 and TRBJ2-2; TRBD1 matches 8 bases. V gave up 7 bases and J gave up 4 bases; unmatched junction bases: 8. The CDR3 extends over 15 amino acids. CDR1 and CDR2 (germline): MNHNS, SASEGT.